This T cell receptor (beta chain) was obtained from a study of T cell responses to AZD1222 COVID-19 vaccine. Findings and limits, study-wide: Nearly half of spike-specific TCRs reportedly target unmutated variant regions.

Clones were read by immunoSEQ multiplex PCR, and TCRdb kept only the in-frame ones, dropping some. The data contain 100,000 to 120,000 clones, about 85% of them singletons. Comment on this clone: What it recognizes is unknown.

The germline V gene has CDR1 MNHEY and CDR2 SVGAGI. This CDR3 region has 13 residues. The ends lost 8 bases at V and 5 bases at J; junction bases unmatched: 5. The rearrangement uses TRBV6-5 and TRBJ2-7, with 11 bases matching TRBD1. The origin of this receptor is an adult in good health. The sequencing used peripheral blood, collected on day 0 of AZD1222 vaccination. Here the CDR3 reads CASLRTGGDEQYF. The CDR3 DNA is TGTGCCAGCCTCCGGACAGGGGGCGACGAGCAGTACTTC.